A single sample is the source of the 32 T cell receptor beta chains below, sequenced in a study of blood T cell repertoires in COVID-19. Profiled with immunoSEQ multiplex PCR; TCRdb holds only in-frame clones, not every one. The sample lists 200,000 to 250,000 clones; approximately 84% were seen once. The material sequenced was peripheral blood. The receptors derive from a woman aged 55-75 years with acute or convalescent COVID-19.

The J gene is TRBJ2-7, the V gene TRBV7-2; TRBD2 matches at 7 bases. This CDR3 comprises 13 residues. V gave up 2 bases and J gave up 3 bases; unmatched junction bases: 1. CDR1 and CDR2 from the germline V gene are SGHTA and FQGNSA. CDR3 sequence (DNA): TGTGCCAGCAGCTTATGGGGGGGCTACGAGCAGTACTTC. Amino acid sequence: CASSLWGGYEQYF.

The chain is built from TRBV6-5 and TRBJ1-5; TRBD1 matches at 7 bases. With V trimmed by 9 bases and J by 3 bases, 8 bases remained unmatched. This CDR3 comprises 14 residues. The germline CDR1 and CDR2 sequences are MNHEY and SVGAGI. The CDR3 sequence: CASLTGVNNQPQHF. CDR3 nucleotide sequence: TGTGCCAGTCTTACAGGGGTCAACAATCAGCCCCAGCATTTT.

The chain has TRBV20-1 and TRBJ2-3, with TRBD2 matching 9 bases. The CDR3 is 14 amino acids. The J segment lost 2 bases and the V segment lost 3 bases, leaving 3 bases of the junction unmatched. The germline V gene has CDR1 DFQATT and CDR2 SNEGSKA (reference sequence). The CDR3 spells CSASLAGHTDTQYF. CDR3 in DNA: TGCAGTGCTAGTCTAGCGGGGCACACAGATACGCAGTATTTT.

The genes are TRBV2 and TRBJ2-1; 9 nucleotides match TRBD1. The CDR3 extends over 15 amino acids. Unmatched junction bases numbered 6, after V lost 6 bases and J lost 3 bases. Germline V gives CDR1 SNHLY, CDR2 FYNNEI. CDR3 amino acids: CASRFGTGIYNEQFF. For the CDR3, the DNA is TGTGCCAGCAGGTTCGGGACAGGGATCTACAATGAGCAGTTCTTC.

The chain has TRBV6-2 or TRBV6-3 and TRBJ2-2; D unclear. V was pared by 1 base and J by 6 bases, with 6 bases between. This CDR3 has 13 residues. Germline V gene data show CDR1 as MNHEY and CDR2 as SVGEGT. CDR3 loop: CASSYFSSGELFF. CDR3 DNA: TGTGCCAGCAGTTACTTCTCGTCCGGGGAGCTGTTTTTT.

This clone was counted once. In DNA, the CDR3 is TGTGCCAGCAGTTTAGGGACAGGGGGCGCCGGGTCTGGCTACACCTTC. Encoded protein: CASSLGTGGAGSGYTF. This sequence joins TRBV28 and TRBJ1-2, with 12 bases fitting TRBD1. This CDR3 has 16 residues. The V gene's germline CDR1 is MDHEN and CDR2 SYDVKM. With 2 bases clipped from V and 7 bases from J, the junction kept 8 bases outside the gene matches.

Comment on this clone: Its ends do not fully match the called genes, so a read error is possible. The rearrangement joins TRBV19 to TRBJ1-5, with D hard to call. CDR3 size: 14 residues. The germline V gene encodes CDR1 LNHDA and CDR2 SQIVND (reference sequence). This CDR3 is CASSIDGGNQPQHF. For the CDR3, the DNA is TGTGCCAGTAGCATAGACGGCGGTAATCAGCCCCAGCATTTT.

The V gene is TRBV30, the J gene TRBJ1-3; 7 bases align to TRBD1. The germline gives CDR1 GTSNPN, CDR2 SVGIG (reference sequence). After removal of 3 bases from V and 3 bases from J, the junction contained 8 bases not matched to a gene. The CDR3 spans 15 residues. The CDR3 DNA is TGTGCCTGGAGCGCACAGGGGTACGGTGGAAACACCATATATTTT. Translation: CAWSAQGYGGNTIYF. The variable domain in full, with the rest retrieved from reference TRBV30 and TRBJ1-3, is SQTIHQWPATLVQPVGSPLSLECTVEGTSNPNLYWYRQAAGRGLQLLFYSVGIGQISSEVPQNLSASRPQDRQFILSSKKLLLSDSGFYLCAWSAQGYGGNTIYFGEGSWLTVV.

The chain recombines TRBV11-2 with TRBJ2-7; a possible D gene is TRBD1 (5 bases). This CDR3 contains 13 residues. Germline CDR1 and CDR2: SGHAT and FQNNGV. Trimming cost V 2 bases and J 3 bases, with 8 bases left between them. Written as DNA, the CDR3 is TGTGCCAGCAGCTTATTTGACAGCTACGAGCAGTACTTC. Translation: CASSLFDSYEQYF.

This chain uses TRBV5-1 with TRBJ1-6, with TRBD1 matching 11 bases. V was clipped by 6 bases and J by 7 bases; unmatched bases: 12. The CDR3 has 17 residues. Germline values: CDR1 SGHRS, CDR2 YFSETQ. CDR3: CASTRTGGSSSNSPLHF. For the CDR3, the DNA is TGCGCCAGCACCCGGACAGGGGGCTCGTCGTCCAATTCACCCCTCCACTTT. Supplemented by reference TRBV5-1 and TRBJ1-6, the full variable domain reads KAGVTQTPRYLIKTRGQQVTLSCSPISGHRSVSWYQQTPGQGLQFLFEYFSETQRNKGNFPGRFSGRQFSNSRSEMNVSTLELGDSALYLCASTRTGGSSSNSPLHFGNGTRLTVT.

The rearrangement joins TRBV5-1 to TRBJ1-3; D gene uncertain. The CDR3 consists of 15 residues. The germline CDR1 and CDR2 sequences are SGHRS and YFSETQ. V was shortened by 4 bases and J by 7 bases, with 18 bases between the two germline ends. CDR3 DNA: TGCGCCAGCAGCCCCCCAGGTGGAGGCCGGAACACCATATATTTT. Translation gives CASSPPGGGRNTIYF.

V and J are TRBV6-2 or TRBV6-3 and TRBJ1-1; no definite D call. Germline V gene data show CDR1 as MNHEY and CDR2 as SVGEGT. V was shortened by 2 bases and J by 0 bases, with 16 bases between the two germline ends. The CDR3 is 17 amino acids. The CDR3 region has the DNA TGTGCCAGCAGTTACGCAATCGATCGGGAGTTGAACACTGAAGCTTTCTTT. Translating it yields CASSYAIDRELNTEAFF.

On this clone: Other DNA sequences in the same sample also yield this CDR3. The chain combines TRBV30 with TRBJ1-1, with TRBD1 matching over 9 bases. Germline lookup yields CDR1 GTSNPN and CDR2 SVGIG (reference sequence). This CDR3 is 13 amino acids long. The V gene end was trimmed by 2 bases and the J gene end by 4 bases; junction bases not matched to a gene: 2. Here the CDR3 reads CAWSRQGGTEAFF. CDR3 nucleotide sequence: TGTGCCTGGAGTCGACAGGGGGGCACTGAAGCTTTCTTT.

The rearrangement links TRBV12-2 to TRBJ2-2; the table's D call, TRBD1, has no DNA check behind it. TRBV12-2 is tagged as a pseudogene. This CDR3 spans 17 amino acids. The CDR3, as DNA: TGTGCAAGTCGCTTAGTCGTCCGGGACAGGGGCACCGGGGAGCTGTTTTTT. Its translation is CASRLVVRDRGTGELFF.

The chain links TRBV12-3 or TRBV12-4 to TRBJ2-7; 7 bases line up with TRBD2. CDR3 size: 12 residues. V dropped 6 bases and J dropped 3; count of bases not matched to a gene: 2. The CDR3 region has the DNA TGTGCCAGCAGCCGGGACTACTACGAGCAGTACTTC. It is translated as CASSRDYYEQYF.

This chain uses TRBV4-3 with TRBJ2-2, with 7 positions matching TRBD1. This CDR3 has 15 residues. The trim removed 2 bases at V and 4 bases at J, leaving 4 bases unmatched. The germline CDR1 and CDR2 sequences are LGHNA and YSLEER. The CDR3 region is CASSQSGTVTGELFF. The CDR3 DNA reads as TGCGCCAGCAGCCAATCGGGGACAGTCACCGGGGAGCTGTTTTTT.

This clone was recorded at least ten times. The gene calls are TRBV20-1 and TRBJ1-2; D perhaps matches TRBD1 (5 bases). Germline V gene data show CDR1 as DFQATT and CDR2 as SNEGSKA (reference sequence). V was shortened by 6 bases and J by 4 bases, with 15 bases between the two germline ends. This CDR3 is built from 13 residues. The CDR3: CSASAGFSYGYTF. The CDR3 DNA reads TGCAGTGCCAGTGCAGGGTTCTCCTATGGCTACACCTTC.

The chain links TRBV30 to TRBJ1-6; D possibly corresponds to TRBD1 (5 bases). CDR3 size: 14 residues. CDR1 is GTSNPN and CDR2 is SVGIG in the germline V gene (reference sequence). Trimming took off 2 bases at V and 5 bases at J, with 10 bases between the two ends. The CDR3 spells CAWSRGIDNSPLHF. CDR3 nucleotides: TGTGCCTGGAGTCGGGGGATCGATAATTCACCCCTCCACTTT.

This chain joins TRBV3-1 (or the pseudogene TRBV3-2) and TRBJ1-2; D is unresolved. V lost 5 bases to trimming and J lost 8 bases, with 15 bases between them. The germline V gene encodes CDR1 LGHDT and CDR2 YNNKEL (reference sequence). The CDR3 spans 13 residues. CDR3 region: CASSAAEGSGYTF. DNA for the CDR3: TGTGCCAGCAGCGCGGCGGAGGGAAGCGGCTACACCTTC.

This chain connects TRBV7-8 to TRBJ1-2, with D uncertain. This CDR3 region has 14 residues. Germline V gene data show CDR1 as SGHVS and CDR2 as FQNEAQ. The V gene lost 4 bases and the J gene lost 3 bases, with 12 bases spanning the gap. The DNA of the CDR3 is TGTGCCAGCAGCTGGCAGGATGTGGACTATGGCTACACCTTC. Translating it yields CASSWQDVDYGYTF.

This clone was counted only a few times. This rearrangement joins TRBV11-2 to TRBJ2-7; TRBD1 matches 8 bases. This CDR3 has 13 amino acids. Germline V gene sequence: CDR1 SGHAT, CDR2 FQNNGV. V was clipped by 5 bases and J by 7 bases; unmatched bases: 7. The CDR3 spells CASSASNRGEQYF. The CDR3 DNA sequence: TGTGCCAGCAGCGCCTCCAACAGGGGGGAGCAGTACTTC.

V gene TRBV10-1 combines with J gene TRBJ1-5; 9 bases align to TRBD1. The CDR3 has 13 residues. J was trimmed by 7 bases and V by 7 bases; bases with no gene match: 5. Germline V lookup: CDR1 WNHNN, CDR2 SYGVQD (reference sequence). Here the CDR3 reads CASKGQGGQPQHF. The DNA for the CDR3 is TGCGCCAGCAAGGGACAGGGAGGACAGCCCCAGCATTTT.

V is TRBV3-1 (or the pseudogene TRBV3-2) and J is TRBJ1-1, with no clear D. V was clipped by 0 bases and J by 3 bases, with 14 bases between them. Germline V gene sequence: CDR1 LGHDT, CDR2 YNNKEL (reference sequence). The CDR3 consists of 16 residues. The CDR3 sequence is CASSQDRRPGDTEAFF. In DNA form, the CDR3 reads TGTGCCAGCAGCCAAGATCGACGCCCGGGAGACACTGAAGCTTTCTTT.

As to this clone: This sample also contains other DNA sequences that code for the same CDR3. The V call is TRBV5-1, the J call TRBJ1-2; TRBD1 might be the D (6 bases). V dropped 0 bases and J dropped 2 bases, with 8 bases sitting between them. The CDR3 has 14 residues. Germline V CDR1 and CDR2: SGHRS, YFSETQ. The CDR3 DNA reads TGCGCCAGCAGCTTGGATGGACAGAACTATGGCTACACCTTC. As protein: CASSLDGQNYGYTF. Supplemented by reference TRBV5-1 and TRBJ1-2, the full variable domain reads KAGVTQTPRYLIKTRGQQVTLSCSPISGHRSVSWYQQTPGQGLQFLFEYFSETQRNKGNFPGRFSGRQFSNSRSEMNVSTLELGDSALYLCASSLDGQNYGYTFGSGTRLTVV.

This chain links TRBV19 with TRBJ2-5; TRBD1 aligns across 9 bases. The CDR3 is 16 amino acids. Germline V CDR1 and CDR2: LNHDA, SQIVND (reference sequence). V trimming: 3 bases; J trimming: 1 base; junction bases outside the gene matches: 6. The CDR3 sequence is CASSIGPGQGQETQYF. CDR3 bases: TGTGCCAGTAGTATCGGTCCGGGACAGGGCCAAGAGACCCAGTACTTC.

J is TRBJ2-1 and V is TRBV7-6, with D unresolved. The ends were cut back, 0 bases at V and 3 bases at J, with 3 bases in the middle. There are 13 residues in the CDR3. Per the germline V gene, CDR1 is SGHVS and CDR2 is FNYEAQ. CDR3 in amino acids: CASSLAFYNEQFF. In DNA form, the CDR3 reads TGTGCCAGCAGCTTAGCCTTCTACAATGAGCAGTTCTTC.

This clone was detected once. The CDR3 is CASSYSSFRAGGRRDEQFF. DNA of the CDR3: TGTGCCAGCAGTTACTCGAGCTTCCGGGCGGGGGGGCGACGAGATGAGCAGTTCTTC. This chain joins TRBV6-2 or TRBV6-3 and TRBJ2-1, with 9 bases aligning to TRBD2. Unmatched junction bases numbered 17, after V lost 0 bases and J lost 8 bases. This CDR3 spans 19 amino acids. Germline V gene data show CDR1 as MNHEY and CDR2 as SVGEGT.

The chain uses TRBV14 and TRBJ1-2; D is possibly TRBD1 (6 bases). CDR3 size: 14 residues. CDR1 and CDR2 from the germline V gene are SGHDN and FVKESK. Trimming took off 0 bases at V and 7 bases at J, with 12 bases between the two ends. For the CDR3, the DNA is TGTGCCAGCAGCCAAGAAGGGGGTTACGCTGGCTACACCTTC. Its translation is CASSQEGGYAGYTF. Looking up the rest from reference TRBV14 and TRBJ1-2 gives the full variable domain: EAGVTQFPSHSVIEKGQTVTLRCDPISGHDNLYWYRRVMGKEIKFLLHFVKESKQDESGMPNNRFLAERTGGTYSTLKVQPAELEDSGVYFCASSQEGGYAGYTFGSGTRLTVV.

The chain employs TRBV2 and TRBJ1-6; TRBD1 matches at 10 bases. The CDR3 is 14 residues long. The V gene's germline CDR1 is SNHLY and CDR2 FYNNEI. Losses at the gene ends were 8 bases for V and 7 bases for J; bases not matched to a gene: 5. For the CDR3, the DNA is TGTGCCAGCCGGGACAGGGGAAAAAATTCACCCCTCCACTTT. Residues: CASRDRGKNSPLHF.

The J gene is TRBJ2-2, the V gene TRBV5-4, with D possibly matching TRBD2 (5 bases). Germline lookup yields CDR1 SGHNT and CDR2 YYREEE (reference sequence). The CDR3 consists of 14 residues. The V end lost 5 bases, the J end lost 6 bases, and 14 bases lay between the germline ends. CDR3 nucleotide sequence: TGTGCCAGCAGTCTTTCTAGCCAGGCCGGGGAGCTGTTTTTT. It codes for CASSLSSQAGELFF.

CDR3 nucleotide sequence: TGTGCCAGTGGACAGCGGAGCTCCTATAATTCACCCCTCCACTTT. It is translated as CASGQRSSYNSPLHF. V usage is TRBV5-8 and J usage is TRBJ1-6, with D perhaps TRBD1 (6 bases). V lost 8 bases and J 0 bases, leaving 12 bases between the germline ends. The CDR3 runs 15 residues. Germline values: CDR1 SGHTS, CDR2 YDEGEE.

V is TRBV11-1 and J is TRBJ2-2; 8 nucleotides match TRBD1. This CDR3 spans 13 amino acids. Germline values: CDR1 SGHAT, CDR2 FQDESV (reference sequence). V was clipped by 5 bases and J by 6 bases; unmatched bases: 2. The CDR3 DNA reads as TGTGCCAGCAGCCGGACAGGGCCCGGGGAGCTGTTTTTT. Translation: CASSRTGPGELFF.